The present entry profiles one TCR beta chain with its context. No antigen is known for it. Only in-frame clones appear in the TCRdb table, and some are missing; sequencing was by immunoSEQ multiplex PCR. The table records nearly 50,000 clones, about 88% of them present only once. Germline CDR1 reads MNHEY; CDR2 reads SMNVEV (reference sequence). The CDR3 spans 13 residues. V lost 7 bases and J lost 5, with 14 bases in between. The sample originates from a study of OX40 agonist ivuxolimab in advanced cancers. Study-level results: Partial responders receiving 0.1-3.0 mg/kg showed among the lowest clonal expansion.

This TCR was recovered from an adult with an advanced solid tumor such as melanoma, head and neck, liver or kidney cancer. The V and J genes are TRBV27 and TRBJ2-5, with D perhaps given as TRBD1 or TRBD2 (5 bases each). Sequenced material: CD4+ or CD8+ T cells sorted from blood, taken in a trial of the OX40 agonist ivuxolimab. CDR3 in amino acids: CASTPSGAETQYF. Written as DNA, the CDR3 is TGTGCCAGCACCCCCTCCGGGGCCGAGACCCAGTACTTC.